This record covers a single T cell receptor (beta chain). The antigen remains unidentified. Clones were read by immunoSEQ multiplex PCR, and TCRdb kept only the in-frame ones, dropping some. The data show about 130,000 clones, with 89% seen just once and approximately 1.1% held by the top ten. CDR1 is LNHNV, CDR2 YYDKDF, per germline (reference sequence). Losses at the gene ends were 1 base for V and 4 bases for J; bases not matched to a gene: 16. The CDR3 has 20 residues. The sample originates from a study of cytomegalovirus exposure and HLA in healthy donors. Broader study findings: The study labeled 150 to 200 TCR beta chains cytomegalovirus-associated.

This receptor was obtained from a woman aged 18-29 years in good health and CMV-seronegative. This rearrangement joins TRBV15 to TRBJ2-6; 7 positions agree with TRBD1. Sequenced input: PBMCs. CDR3 nucleotides: TGTGCCACCAGCAGAGTCCGACCGGGACAGCTCCGACCCGGGGCCAACGTCCTGACTTTC. This gives the protein CATSRVRPGQLRPGANVLTF.